This T cell receptor (beta chain) emerged from a study of Graves' ophthalmopathy and Graves' hyperthyroidism. In its sample, this clonotype was seen a few times. No antigen is known for it. CAS ≥3, NOSPECS ≥4, moderate-to-severe activity and duration under 3 months marked donors with ophthalmopathy. Clinical symptoms and serum thyroxine were used for diagnosis; TRAb, thyroid ultrasound and orbital computed tomography were also relied on. Study-level findings and limits: Its predictions of ophthalmopathy progression gave the model 60% to 71% sensitivity and 72% to 85% specificity.

CDR1 MNHEY and CDR2 SVGAGI come from the germline V gene. The CDR3 spans 14 residues. V was trimmed by 8 bases and J by 3 bases, leaving 13 bases between them. TCR beta CDR3 regions were amplified from RNA transcripts. Amplification began with first-round RT-PCR using HTBI primers, then second-round multiplex PCR was performed. MiXCR, applied by TCRdb to the multiplex PCR reads, yields one record per CDR3 protein. The sample has 200,000 to 250,000 distinct CDR3 sequences, around 50% seen once. V gene TRBV6-5 combines with J gene TRBJ1-4, with D perhaps matching TRBD1 (5 bases). The source is an adult man with Graves' ophthalmopathy. What was sequenced was peripheral blood. The CDR3 region is CASGQGTPNEKLFF. CDR3 nucleotide sequence: TGTGCCAGCGGCCAGGGTACACCTAATGAAAAACTGTTTTTT.